Shown below are 29 T cell receptor beta chains from a single sample sequenced in a study of blood T cell repertoires in COVID-19. Sequencing used immunoSEQ multiplex PCR; TCRdb keeps in-frame clones, though not all of them. In the table there are around 220,000 clones, about 89% of which are singletons. Material: PBMCs or T cells enriched from blood (not recorded which). The receptors originated from a woman under 30 who had recovered from COVID-19.

Points on this clone: Within the sample, other DNA sequences also encode this same CDR3. The chain joins TRBV7-8 to TRBJ1-1; possible D gene TRBD1, 5 bases. From germline, CDR1 is SGHVS and CDR2 FQNEAQ. V was pared by 1 base and J by 2 bases, with 8 bases between. The length of the CDR3 is 14 residues. Written as DNA, the CDR3 is TGTGCCAGCAGCTTAGGACAGTCCAACACTGAAGCTTTCTTT. It is translated as CASSLGQSNTEAFF.

This rearrangement joins TRBV6-5 to TRBJ1-5; D is possibly TRBD1 (6 bases). CDR1 is MNHEY, CDR2 SVGAGI, per germline. CDR3 length: 12 amino acids. Trimming removed 10 bases at V and 6 bases at J, with 13 bases between. The CDR3 loop reads CATYRDGQPQHF. The CDR3 DNA follows: TGTGCCACCTACAGGGATGGTCAGCCCCAGCATTTT.

The chain employs TRBV27 and TRBJ1-5, with TRBD1 matching 9 bases. Germline CDR1 is MNHEY and CDR2 is SMNVEV (reference sequence). The CDR3 contains 16 residues. V shed 4 bases, J shed 6 bases, and the junction held 10 bases outside the gene matches. As DNA, the CDR3 is TGTGCCAGCAGTTCTATGCCGGGACAGGGACGTCAGCCCCAGCATTTT. This codes for CASSSMPGQGRQPQHF.

V is TRBV5-1 and J is TRBJ2-1; tentatively, D is TRBD2 (5 bases). CDR1 and CDR2 from the germline V gene are SGHRS and YFSETQ. The CDR3 has 14 amino acids. Trimming left V 6 bases short and J 0 bases short, with 10 bases between. The CDR3 loop is CASTDLISYNEQFF. As DNA, the CDR3 is TGCGCCAGCACGGACTTGATCTCCTACAATGAGCAGTTCTTC.

This chain links TRBV7-3 with TRBJ2-7; D is possibly TRBD1 (6 bases). Trimming removed 4 bases at V and 9 bases at J, with 16 bases between. Germline CDR1 is SGHTA and CDR2 is FQGTGA. The length of the CDR3 is 13 residues. The CDR3 nucleotides are TGTGCCAGCAGCTCGACTCCCCAGGGGCGGCAGTACTTC. Its translation is CASSSTPQGRQYF.

V gene TRBV11-1 combines with J gene TRBJ1-1; D unresolved. The CDR3 runs 14 residues. CDR1 is SGHAT and CDR2 is FQDESV in the germline V gene (reference sequence). The germline V and J ends were trimmed by 3 bases and 4 bases, with 12 bases remaining between them. In DNA, the CDR3 is TGTGCCAGCAGCTTCTTAGAGGGAAGCACTGAAGCTTTCTTT. It encodes CASSFLEGSTEAFF.

The CDR3 coding sequence is TGCGCCAGCAGCCCACGGACAGAAGAGACCCAGTACTTC. Encoded protein: CASSPRTEETQYF. The gene calls are TRBV4-1 and TRBJ2-5; D might be TRBD1 (6 bases). The CDR3 is 13 amino acids. With 4 bases removed from V and 3 bases from J, the gap between germline ends came to 9 bases. Germline assignment: CDR1 MGHRA and CDR2 YSYEKL.

The V call is TRBV20-1, the J call TRBJ2-1; 10 bases agree with TRBD1. With V trimmed by 3 bases and J by 9 bases, 20 bases remained unmatched. This CDR3 has 18 amino acids. Looked up from germline, CDR1 is DFQATT and CDR2 is SNEGSKA (reference sequence). This chain's CDR3 is CSASSLVTGGVRLLEQFF. In nucleotides, the CDR3 is TGCAGTGCTAGTTCGCTTGTGACAGGGGGCGTTAGGTTGCTTGAGCAGTTCTTC.

The chain employs TRBV5-1 and TRBJ1-4, with D tentatively TRBD1 (6 bases). The V end was cut by 0 bases, the J end by 7 bases, with 16 bases between. The CDR3 contains 16 residues. The germline V gene encodes CDR1 SGHRS and CDR2 YFSETQ. The CDR3 nucleotides are TGCGCCAGCAGCTTGGCCAATGGGGGGGCCGGTGAAAAACTGTTTTTT. This encodes CASSLANGGAGEKLFF.

This chain links TRBV7-3 with TRBJ2-2; 8 bases are shared with TRBD2. The trim removed 2 bases at V and 4 bases at J, leaving 12 bases unmatched. Germline CDR1 and CDR2: SGHTA and FQGTGA. The CDR3 is 18 amino acids. The CDR3 is CASSLELAGQRSTGELFF. The CDR3 DNA sequence: TGTGCCAGCAGCTTAGAGCTAGCGGGTCAGAGATCCACCGGGGAGCTGTTTTTT.

The chain employs TRBV6-6 and TRBJ1-4; D possibly corresponds to TRBD1 (5 bases). CDR3 length: 14 amino acids. Germline V gene data show CDR1 as MNHNY and CDR2 as SVGAGI (reference sequence). V was shortened by 7 bases and J by 1 base, with 10 bases between the two germline ends. The CDR3 DNA sequence: TGTGCCAGCAATTCAGGGTTAACTAATGAAAAACTGTTTTTT. It encodes CASNSGLTNEKLFF.

The V call is TRBV3-1 (or the pseudogene TRBV3-2), the J call TRBJ2-7; 7 bases agree with TRBD2. Trimming cost V 4 bases and J 7 bases; bases outside gene matches: 13. This CDR3 has 15 amino acids. Germline CDR1 LGHDT, CDR2 YNNKEL (reference sequence). CDR3 loop: CASSPKFAGVREQYF. In nucleotides, the CDR3 is TGTGCCAGCAGCCCCAAGTTTGCGGGAGTAAGGGAGCAGTACTTC.

The chain couples TRBV5-6 to TRBJ2-1; 11 positions match TRBD2. J gave up 3 bases and V 4 bases, and 3 bases lay outside the gene matches. The CDR3 is 15 amino acids. CDR1 is SGHDT, CDR2 YYEEEE, per germline. CDR3 amino acids: CASSELAGVYNEQFF. The CDR3 nucleotides read TGTGCCAGCAGCGAACTAGCGGGGGTCTACAATGAGCAGTTCTTC. Together with reference TRBV5-6 and TRBJ2-1, the CDR3 gives the full variable domain: DAGVTQSPTHLIKTRGQQVTLRCSPKSGHDTVSWYQQALGQGPQFIFQYYEEEERQRGNFPDRFSGHQFPNYSSELNVNALLLGDSALYLCASSELAGVYNEQFFGPGTRLTVL.

The rearrangement uses TRBV10-3 and TRBJ1-2, with 10 nucleotides matching TRBD1. Germline lookup yields CDR1 ENHRY and CDR2 SYGVKD. The length of the CDR3 is 15 residues. J gave up 6 bases and V 2 bases, and 6 bases lay outside the gene matches. The CDR3 reads CAISEGVGTGDGYTF. As DNA, the CDR3 is TGTGCCATCAGTGAGGGTGTCGGGACAGGGGATGGCTACACCTTC.

The rearrangement links TRBV28 to TRBJ1-2; D might be TRBD1 (5 bases). The CDR3 contains 13 residues. V lost 6 bases, J lost 8 bases, and 16 bases lay in between. The germline gives CDR1 MDHEN, CDR2 SYDVKM. CDR3 nucleotide sequence: TGTGCCAGCAGCCCCCTTGGGGCGCGGGGCTACACCTTC. Translated, it gives CASSPLGARGYTF.

CDR3 residues: CASILDSLTDTQYF. CDR3 DNA: TGTGCCAGCATCCTAGACAGCCTCACAGATACGCAGTATTTT. The rearrangement uses TRBV6-5 and TRBJ2-3, with a tentative D call TRBD1 (5 bases). CDR1 is MNHEY and CDR2 is SVGAGI in the germline V gene. The CDR3 length is 14 residues. With 7 bases removed from V and 2 bases from J, the gap between germline ends came to 13 bases.

The chain recombines TRBV9 with TRBJ2-1, with a weak D call TRBD2 (6 bases). Germline CDR1 is SGDLS and CDR2 is YYNGEE. The CDR3 runs 15 residues. V shed 0 bases and J shed 4 bases, with 11 bases lying between them. This CDR3 reads CASSVGTIQYNEQFF. The CDR3 coding sequence is TGTGCCAGCAGCGTAGGGACTATACAATACAATGAGCAGTTCTTC.

The chain carries TRBV11-3 and TRBJ1-2; D is undetermined. Between the trimmed V and J ends, which lost 0 bases and 8 bases, there was a span of 16 bases. CDR1 and CDR2 (germline): SGHNT, YENEEA. The CDR3 loop spans 15 amino acids. CDR3 residues: CASSLESYSPEGYTF. The CDR3 DNA reads as TGTGCCAGCAGCTTAGAAAGTTACAGTCCAGAAGGCTACACCTTC. Complete variable domain (other parts from reference TRBV11-3 and TRBJ1-2): EAGVVQSPRYKIIEKKQPVAFWCNPISGHNTLYWYLQNLGQGPELLIRYENEEAVDDSQLPKDRFSAERLKGVDSTLKIQPAELGDSAVYLCASSLESYSPEGYTFGSGTRLTVV.

The rearrangement uses TRBV25-1 and TRBJ1-1; no clear D. Trimming cost V 10 bases and J 4 bases, with 10 bases left between them. The CDR3 sequence is 11 residues long. Germline CDR1 and CDR2: MGHDK and SYGVNS. The CDR3 DNA is TGTGCCACAGGATCAAGCACTGAAGCTTTCTTT. Its translation: CATGSSTEAFF.

This chain connects TRBV7-2 to TRBJ2-5; TRBD2 aligns across 13 bases. This CDR3 has 16 amino acids. The V and J ends lost 2 bases and 0 bases, in that order; junction bases with no gene match: 0. CDR1 SGHTA and CDR2 FQGNSA come from the germline V gene. CDR3 region: CASSLTSGGDQETQYF. Here the CDR3 DNA reads TGTGCCAGCAGCTTAACTAGCGGGGGGGACCAAGAGACCCAGTACTTC. The whole variable domain, remainder taken from reference TRBV7-2 and TRBJ2-5, is GAGVSQSPSNKVTEKGKDVELRCDPISGHTALYWYRQSLGQGLEFLIYFQGNSAPDKSGLPSDRFSAERTGGSVSTLTIQRTQQEDSAVYLCASSLTSGGDQETQYFGPGTRLLVL.

The rearrangement links TRBV7-2 to TRBJ1-1; the D gene is possibly TRBD1 (5 bases). Trimming removed 1 base from V and 6 bases from J, with 15 bases in between. The CDR3 contains 15 residues. Germline CDR1 reads SGHTA; CDR2 reads FQGNSA. This CDR3 is CASSLVAQAFAEAFF. The CDR3 DNA sequence: TGTGCCAGCAGCTTAGTGGCACAGGCCTTTGCTGAAGCTTTCTTT.

The rearrangement joins TRBV24-1 to TRBJ1-5; 12 bases map to TRBD1. There are 19 residues in the CDR3. J lost 4 bases, V lost 4 bases, and 13 bases had no gene match. Per the germline V gene, CDR1 is KGHDR and CDR2 is SFDVKD. This CDR3 reads CATSEAGTGGPPFNQPQHF. CDR3 sequence (DNA): TGTGCCACCAGTGAGGCCGGGACAGGGGGCCCTCCTTTTAATCAGCCCCAGCATTTT.

The chain joins TRBV28 to TRBJ1-2; D gene unclear. Germline V gene data show CDR1 as MDHEN and CDR2 as SYDVKM. This CDR3 spans 12 amino acids. Trimming shortened V by 3 bases and J by 8 bases, and 10 bases separated the two germline ends. DNA for the CDR3: TGTGCCAGCAGTTTGTTGAGGAAAGGCTACACCTTC. It codes for CASSLLRKGYTF.

The chain employs TRBV10-3 and TRBJ1-1, with 9 bases identical to TRBD1. The CDR3 contains 14 residues. Trimming removed 7 bases from V and 1 base from J; junction bases left unmatched: 4. The germline CDR1 and CDR2 sequences are ENHRY and SYGVKD. This CDR3 reads CAITAGQGNTEAFF. The CDR3 DNA reads as TGTGCCATCACCGCGGGACAGGGGAACACTGAAGCTTTCTTT.

This clone was seen only a few times. The chain combines TRBV15 with TRBJ1-5, with TRBD1 as a possible D gene (5 bases). The germline V gene has CDR1 LNHNV and CDR2 YYDKDF (reference sequence). The CDR3 length is 15 residues. V shed 5 bases and J shed 0 bases, with 11 bases lying between them. The CDR3 region has the DNA TGTGCCACCAGCCCAGGGTTACTTAGCAATCAGCCCCAGCATTTT. Residues: CATSPGLLSNQPQHF.

The gene calls are TRBV5-1 and TRBJ1-1; D is undetermined. V was clipped by 1 base and J by 6 bases, with 7 bases between them. CDR3 length: 12 residues. Germline-derived CDR1 and CDR2 are SGHRS and YFSETQ. CDR3 in DNA: TGCGCCAGCAGCTTGACCCGGGCTGAAGCTTTCTTT. It yields the protein CASSLTRAEAFF.

The rearrangement links TRBV2 to TRBJ2-7; 10 bases align to TRBD2. Germline V gene lookup returns CDR1 SNHLY and CDR2 FYNNEI. J was trimmed by 7 bases and V by 7 bases; bases with no gene match: 10. This CDR3 region has 14 residues. The CDR3 DNA reads as TGTGCCAGCACGCTGGGACTAGCGCCCGGGGAGCAGTACTTC. Translation: CASTLGLAPGEQYF.

The V call is TRBV21-1, the J call TRBJ2-5; the table gives TRBD2 as D, unverified against the DNA. TRBV21-1 is flagged as a pseudogene. The CDR3 is made up of 15 amino acids. The CDR3 reads CASSSPGLKWETQYF. Written as DNA, the CDR3 is TGTGCCAGCAGCTCACCGGGACTTAAGTGGGAGACCCAGTACTTC.

The chain has TRBV12-3 or TRBV12-4 and TRBJ1-2; 11 bases agree with TRBD1. This CDR3 comprises 13 residues. With V trimmed by 10 bases and J by 3 bases, 4 bases remained unmatched. CDR3: CATVDRGHYGYTF. The DNA for the CDR3 is TGTGCCACCGTGGACAGGGGGCACTATGGCTACACCTTC.